The 10 T cell receptor beta chains in this list originate from one sample, sequenced in a study of identical twins. TCRdb fed the 5' RACE reads into MiXCR, producing one record per CDR3 protein. This table has 300,000 to 400,000 distinct CDR3 sequences, 10% to 15% appearing once. The same sample was also studied in work on yellow fever vaccine responses in identical twins.

Sequencing was performed on CD8+ T cells sorted from blood. These receptors came from a woman aged 18-35 years in good health.

The chain joins TRBV5-1 to TRBJ2-1; 8 bases fit TRBD2. Unmatched junction bases numbered 6, after V lost 2 bases and J lost 5 bases. Germline V gene data show CDR1 as SGHRS and CDR2 as YFSETQ. The CDR3 has 15 amino acids. The CDR3 sequence: CASSFGLAVNNEQFF. The CDR3 DNA follows: TGCGCCAGCAGCTTCGGACTAGCAGTAAACAATGAGCAGTTCTTC.

The table lists this clonotype with a few counts. This sequence joins TRBV27 and TRBJ2-7, with 10 bases fitting TRBD2. After removal of 5 bases from V and 4 bases from J, the junction contained 8 bases not matched to a gene. This CDR3 comprises 15 residues. Germline CDR1 reads MNHEY; CDR2 reads SMNVEV (reference sequence). The CDR3 coding sequence is TGTGCCAGCAGTCGTCGGGCTAGCGGGAGTTACGAGCAGTACTTC. Encoded protein: CASSRRASGSYEQYF.

This clonotype was detected only a few times. This chain uses TRBV12-3 or TRBV12-4 with TRBJ1-5, with a tentative D call TRBD1 (6 bases). The CDR3 has 12 amino acids. Trimming took 6 bases from V and 7 from J, leaving 10 bases between them. The CDR3: CASSRGGQPQHF. The CDR3 DNA reads as TGTGCCAGCAGCCGAGGGGGGCAGCCCCAGCATTTT.

DNA for the CDR3: TGCGCCAGCAGACCCTCGGGGAGTCTAGCCAAAAACATTCAGTACTTC. Translation: CASRPSGSLAKNIQYF. The rearrangement uses TRBV4-1 and TRBJ2-4; perhaps TRBD2 as D (5 bases). The CDR3 extends over 16 amino acids. Trimming pared 6 bases from V and 0 bases from J, leaving 15 bases between. Germline V CDR1 and CDR2: MGHRA, YSYEKL.

This clonotype turned up a few times. The genes are TRBV6-1 and TRBJ2-7; D may be TRBD1 (6 bases). The CDR3 runs 14 residues. Trimming took off 6 bases at V and 2 bases at J, with 14 bases between the two ends. CDR1 and CDR2 from the germline V gene are MNHNS and SASEGT. CDR3 coding DNA: TGTGCCAGCAGCCCATTGGGGGCCGCCTACGAGCAGTACTTC. Its translation is CASSPLGAAYEQYF.

The chain employs TRBV12-3 or TRBV12-4 and TRBJ2-1; D not resolved. The CDR3 extends over 13 amino acids. Trimming cost V 0 bases and J 8 bases, with 8 bases left between them. The DNA for the CDR3 is TGTGCCAGCAGTTTAGCGGCTTTCGATGAGCAGTTCTTC. Translating gives CASSLAAFDEQFF.

The rearrangement links TRBV6-5 to TRBJ2-5; D possibly corresponds to TRBD2 (7 bases). V was clipped by 2 bases and J by 4 bases, with 14 bases between them. This CDR3 contains 15 residues. Germline values: CDR1 MNHEY, CDR2 SVGAGI. The CDR3 DNA sequence: TGTGCCAGCAGTTACGGGTTGGGGGGGCCAGAGACCCAGTACTTC. Protein sequence: CASSYGLGGPETQYF.

This clonotype was counted a few times. V and J are TRBV4-1 and TRBJ2-2; 10 bases match TRBD2. This CDR3 contains 18 residues. CDR1 is MGHRA, CDR2 YSYEKL, per germline. Trimming at V came to 1 base and at J to 1 base, leaving 6 bases not matched to a gene. DNA of the CDR3: TGCGCCAGCAGCCAAGTACTAGCGGGGCCGGGGAACACCGGGGAGCTGTTTTTT. It encodes CASSQVLAGPGNTGELFF.

Only a few counts were recorded for this clonotype. The V gene is TRBV6-5, the J gene TRBJ2-2, with TRBD2 matching 10 bases. Looked up from germline, CDR1 is MNHEY and CDR2 is SVGAGI. The ends lost 2 bases at V and 1 base at J; junction bases unmatched: 4. This CDR3 is 17 amino acids long. In nucleotides, the CDR3 is TGTGCCAGCAGTTACAGTCGACTAGCGGGGAACACCGGGGAGCTGTTTTTT. As protein: CASSYSRLAGNTGELFF.

The chain carries TRBV7-8 and TRBJ2-5; possible D gene TRBD2, 7 bases. The germline V and J ends were trimmed by 0 bases and 2 bases, with 10 bases remaining between them. Germline CDR1 and CDR2: SGHVS and FQNEAQ. The CDR3 runs 15 residues. The CDR3 is CASSLAGGGQETQYF. DNA of the CDR3: TGTGCCAGCAGCTTAGCGGGAGGGGGGCAAGAGACCCAGTACTTC.